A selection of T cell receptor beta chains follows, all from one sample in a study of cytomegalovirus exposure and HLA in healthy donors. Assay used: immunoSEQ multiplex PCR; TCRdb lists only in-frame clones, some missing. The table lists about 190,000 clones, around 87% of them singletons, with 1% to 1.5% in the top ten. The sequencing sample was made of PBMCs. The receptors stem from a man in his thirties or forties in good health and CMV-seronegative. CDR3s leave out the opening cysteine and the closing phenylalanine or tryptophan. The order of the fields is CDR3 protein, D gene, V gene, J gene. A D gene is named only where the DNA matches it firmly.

ASSGLAGLTGELF	TRBD2	TRBV2	TRBJ2-2
ASSAADSSYEQY	-	TRBV13	TRBJ2-7
ASSTGQGKGTEQF	TRBD1	TRBV28	TRBJ2-1
ASSLLQVGEQF	-	TRBV7-9	TRBJ2-1
ASSQDSRTLPLH	-	TRBV4-1	TRBJ1-6
ASSAPGGLDQPQH	-	TRBV19	TRBJ1-5
ASRSFPGGPERIPSEQY	-	TRBV27	TRBJ2-7
ASSPLDRTAGAREQY	-	TRBV18	TRBJ2-7
ATSREVSTKRNTEAF	-	TRBV15	TRBJ1-1
ASSLLSLAGEANTGELF	TRBD2	TRBV28	TRBJ2-2
ASSPTGDYGYT	TRBD1	TRBV18	TRBJ1-2
ATSRGRGQINYGYT	TRBD1	TRBV15	TRBJ1-2
ASSGLVGTGELF	TRBD2	TRBV14	TRBJ2-2
ASSLGAGDNQPQH	-	TRBV5-1	TRBJ1-5
ASSLAAYGGETQY	-	TRBV5-6	TRBJ2-5
ASSQVLRGQGTYEQY	TRBD1	TRBV4-1	TRBJ2-7
AWSGTGLTYEQY	TRBD1	TRBV30	-
SVEGQGWDEQF	-	TRBV29-1	TRBJ2-1
ASSQDASGGADTQY	TRBD2	TRBV4-3	TRBJ2-3
ASSPTGVGTGAF	TRBD1	TRBV28	TRBJ1-1
ASSIGLTGPPGNEQF	TRBD1	TRBV19	TRBJ2-1
ASSSGQGPHEQY	TRBD1	TRBV7-9	TRBJ2-7
ASSERTANNEQF	-	TRBV19	TRBJ2-1
ASSYSSGGNYGYT	TRBD1	TRBV6-5	TRBJ1-2
ASSYSGSNYEQY	-	TRBV6-5	TRBJ2-7
ASSRTGLAF	-	TRBV5-6	TRBJ1-1
ASSFQTRDSPGSQETQY	-	TRBV5-1	TRBJ2-5
ASSYTGLDRYSGNTIY	-	TRBV28	TRBJ1-3
ASSLMVAGANEQF	TRBD2	TRBV11-2	TRBJ2-1
ASSAGGLANEKLF	-	TRBV9	TRBJ1-4
AISPGQGQETQY	TRBD1	TRBV10-3	TRBJ2-5
AISEPGQEQY	-	TRBV10-3	TRBJ2-7
ASSKGLGEQY	TRBD2	TRBV25-1	TRBJ2-7
ASSPRINTGELF	-	TRBV9	TRBJ2-2
SVREGGANVLT	TRBD2	TRBV29-1	TRBJ2-6
ASRPMFSGPGNEQF	-	TRBV28	TRBJ2-1
ASSFRDRGNSPLH	TRBD1	TRBV5-1	TRBJ1-6
ASSLSFRSEGYT	-	TRBV28	TRBJ1-2
ASSLTGTSEAF	-	TRBV5-1	TRBJ1-1
SVDDRATEAF	TRBD1	TRBV29-1	TRBJ1-1
ARSLHREGVYGYT	-	TRBV5-3	TRBJ1-2
ASSPISAAHYGYT	-	TRBV7-8	TRBJ1-2
ASSYEATYPTYEQY	-	TRBV6-5	TRBJ2-7
ASSQATGWQPQH	TRBD1	TRBV4-1	TRBJ1-5
ASEGWFSGHNEQF	-	TRBV28	TRBJ2-1
SVGRERTRNTGELF	-	TRBV29-1	TRBJ2-2
ASSGIAGGPGNEQF	TRBD2	TRBV7-9	TRBJ2-1
ASSLLQGVPNYGYT	-	TRBV7-9	TRBJ1-2
ASSIPHPGTGHYEQY	TRBD1	TRBV28	TRBJ2-7
APGTGKPYSNQPQH	TRBD1	TRBV30	TRBJ1-5
ASSYSGTGNYGYT	TRBD1	TRBV6-5	TRBJ1-2
ATEYRKDEQF	-	TRBV6-1	TRBJ2-1